Listed below are T cell receptor beta chains from one sample, sequenced in a study of T cell responses to AZD1222 COVID-19 vaccine. This table comes from immunoSEQ multiplex PCR, and its TCRdb copy is limited to in-frame clones, with some not included. The table lists around 110,000 clones, roughly nine tenths of them singletons. The sample in question was peripheral blood, obtained on day 0 of AZD1222 vaccination. Receptor source: an adult in good health. CDR3s include the opening cysteine and the closing phenylalanine or tryptophan. A D gene is named only where the DNA matches it firmly. Expanded clones get a size class; other rows say once, few or many, or leave the size out.

D gene,J gene,clone size,V gene,CDR3 protein,CDR3 DNA
NA,TRBJ2-5,NA,TRBV5-1,CASSTVRAQETQYF,TGCGCCAGCAGCACGGTGCGGGCCCAAGAGACCCAGTACTTC
TRBD1,TRBJ2-2,NA,TRBV24-1,CATTGTGAPGELFF,TGTGCCACCACCGGGACAGGGGCCCCCGGGGAGCTGTTTTTT
NA,TRBJ2-6,NA,TRBV29-1,CSVEEERGTNVLTF,TGCAGCGTTGAAGAAGAAAGGGGGACCAACGTCCTGACTTTC
TRBD1,TRBJ2-7,NA,TRBV30,CAWSVQIGTGRYEQYF,TGTGCCTGGAGTGTACAGATAGGGACAGGGCGCTACGAGCAGTACTTC
TRBD1,TRBJ1-2,NA,TRBV7-9,CASSWAGGEGGYTF,TGTGCCAGCAGCTGGGCAGGGGGCGAGGGTGGCTACACCTTC
NA,TRBJ1-5,NA,TRBV6-1,CASSEGLQHF,TGTGCCAGCAGTGAAGGCCTCCAGCATTTT
NA,TRBJ1-5,NA,TRBV29-1,CSVEEGGSGNQPQHF,TGCAGCGTTGAGGAGGGGGGCTCAGGCAATCAGCCCCAGCATTTT
TRBD1,TRBJ1-4,NA,TRBV5-6,CASSWGQLTNEKLFF,TGTGCCAGCAGCTGGGGACAGCTAACTAATGAAAAACTGTTTTTT
TRBD1,TRBJ2-5,NA,TRBV28,CASSLTGFFKETQYF,TGTGCCAGCAGCTTGACAGGGTTCTTCAAGGAGACCCAGTACTTC
TRBD2,TRBJ2-2,NA,TRBV27,CASSLALAGGPNGELFF,TGTGCCAGCAGTTTAGCTTTAGCGGGAGGGCCAAACGGGGAGCTGTTTTTT
NA,TRBJ2-7,NA,TRBV19,CASSIRKGILREQYF,TGTGCCAGTAGTATAAGGAAGGGTATATTGAGAGAGCAGTACTTC
NA,TRBJ1-1,NA,TRBV11-1,CASSSGRGSQNTEAFF,TGTGCCAGCAGCTCTGGAAGGGGGAGTCAGAACACTGAAGCTTTCTTT
TRBD1,TRBJ1-5,NA,TRBV2,CASSDPWDYRGQPQHF,TGTGCCAGCAGTGATCCATGGGATTACAGGGGACAGCCCCAGCATTTT
TRBD2,TRBJ2-1,NA,TRBV29-1,CSVEWGSGSGSYNEQFF,TGCAGCGTTGAATGGGGCAGCGGGAGTGGGTCCTACAATGAGCAGTTCTTC
NA,TRBJ1-5,once,TRBV2,CASTVRSDSNQPQHF,TGTGCCAGCACTGTCCGGAGCGACAGCAATCAGCCCCAGCATTTT
NA,TRBJ1-1,NA,TRBV14,CASSQDSGGTAFRNTEAFF,TGTGCCAGCAGCCAAGATAGCGGTGGGACTGCTTTCAGGAACACTGAAGCTTTCTTT
NA,TRBJ2-3,NA,TRBV27,CASSLCPSTDTQYF,TGTGCCAGCAGTTTGTGCCCTAGCACAGATACGCAGTATTTT
NA,TRBJ1-5,NA,TRBV19,CASCGVGGNQPQHF,TGTGCCAGTTGTGGGGTGGGGGGCAATCAGCCCCAGCATTTT
NA,TRBJ2-7,NA,TRBV30,CAWILQGGNHEQYF,TGTGCCTGGATCCTACAGGGGGGGAACCACGAGCAGTACTTC
NA,TRBJ1-2,NA,TRBV19,CASSMGGLGYGYTF,TGTGCCAGTAGTATGGGGGGCCTTGGGTATGGCTACACCTTC
NA,TRBJ2-3,NA,TRBV27,CASTLGDTQYF,TGTGCCAGCACCTTGGGGGATACGCAGTATTTT
NA,TRBJ2-1,NA,TRBV21-1,CASSIRSYEQFF,TGTGCCAGCAGCATTCGGAGCTATGAGCAGTTCTTC
NA,TRBJ2-2,NA,TRBV3-1/TRBV3-2,CASSRMTYGTGELFF,TGTGCCAGCAGCCGAATGACCTACGGCACCGGGGAGCTGTTTTTT
NA,TRBJ2-5,NA,TRBV19,CASSMTSGVETQYF,TGTGCCAGTAGTATGACGTCAGGTGTCGAGACCCAGTACTTC
TRBD2,TRBJ2-7,NA,TRBV11-2,CASSRLAGGPYEQYF,TGTGCCAGCAGCCGACTAGCGGGAGGGCCCTACGAGCAGTACTTC
TRBD1,TRBJ2-1,NA,TRBV4-1,CASSLDRANEQFF,TGCGCCAGCAGCCTAGACAGGGCTAATGAGCAGTTCTTC
NA,TRBJ2-7,NA,TRBV6-1,CASSEGPPQYF,TGTGCCAGCAGTGAAGGACCCCCGCAGTACTTC
NA,TRBJ2-4,NA,TRBV2,CANRPKGAKNIQYF,TGTGCCAACCGACCGAAAGGAGCCAAAAACATTCAGTACTTC
TRBD1,TRBJ1-4,NA,TRBV28,CASSQGATFNEKLFF,TGTGCCAGCAGTCAGGGGGCGACCTTTAATGAAAAACTGTTTTTT
NA,TRBJ1-2,NA,TRBV7-8,CASSNSGEYGYTF,TGTGCCAGCAGCAACTCGGGGGAATATGGCTACACCTTC
NA,TRBJ2-7,once,TRBV5-1,CASSLGPGGTYEQYF,TGCGCCAGCAGCTTGGGGCCAGGGGGGACCTACGAGCAGTACTTC
NA,TRBJ1-5,few,TRBV19,CASSYSNQPQHF,TGTGCCAGTAGTTATAGCAATCAGCCCCAGCATTTT
NA,TRBJ1-2,NA,TRBV30,CAWSIDALYYGYTF,TGTGCCTGGAGTATCGACGCACTCTACTATGGCTACACCTTC
NA,TRBJ1-2,NA,TRBV13,CASSRGSPGYGYTF,TGTGCCAGCAGCCGGGGGAGCCCCGGCTATGGCTACACCTTC